The sequence of this T cell receptor (beta chain) was determined in a study of cytomegalovirus exposure and HLA in healthy donors. Study as a whole: Unique TCRs from HLA-typed donors, 85 million to 100 million of them, were held in an early data release. The study's findings and limits: The study recorded 150 to 200 TCR beta chains that were cytomegalovirus-associated. At a 0.05 false discovery rate, a later analysis found 16,951 TCR beta sequences to be associated with HLA alleles. Later on, an analysis showed TCR association rates differing by HLA locus, with DRB1 the most and HLA-C the fewest.

Use of 60 Vbeta and 13 Jbeta primers characterized the PCR. Some clones are missing from TCRdb's copy, which holds only in-frame ones; the method was immunoSEQ multiplex PCR. The sample has over 150,000 clones, approximately 71% seen once; the top ten hold roughly 4.1%. As for this clone: The target antigen is unknown.

V lost 5 bases and J lost 7; bases outside the gene matches: 6. Germline CDR1 reads MNHEY; CDR2 reads SMNVEV (reference sequence). The CDR3 sequence is 14 residues long. Sequencing was performed on PBMCs. This TCR was recovered from a woman aged 18-29 years in good health and CMV-seropositive. The rearrangement links TRBV27 to TRBJ1-5, with 9 bases aligning to TRBD1. The CDR3 sequence: CASSPDRGFQPQHF. CDR3 DNA: TGTGCCAGCAGTCCGGACAGGGGATTCCAGCCCCAGCATTTT.